The 22 T cell receptor beta chains presented below share a single source sample, sequenced in a study of blood T cell repertoires in COVID-19. Profiled with immunoSEQ multiplex PCR; TCRdb holds only in-frame clones, not every one. The sample has 200,000 to 250,000 clones, 83% seen once. Material: PBMCs or T cells enriched from blood (not recorded which). These TCRs come from a woman aged 45-65 years who had been exposed to COVID-19.

The V gene is TRBV7-9, the J gene TRBJ1-1, with 8 bases lining up with TRBD1. Trimming cost V 5 bases and J 5 bases; bases outside gene matches: 4. The CDR3 spans 13 residues. Germline V lookup: CDR1 SEHNR, CDR2 FQNEAQ (reference sequence). The CDR3 DNA follows: TGTGCCAGCAGCGATACAGGGGGGACTGAAGCTTTCTTT. Protein: CASSDTGGTEAFF.

This chain connects TRBV15 to TRBJ2-5; perhaps TRBD2 as D (5 bases). The CDR3 runs 16 residues. Germline loops: CDR1 LNHNV, CDR2 YYDKDF (reference sequence). V shed 0 bases and J shed 4 bases, with 15 bases lying between them. CDR3 residues: CATSREARVAGETQYF. CDR3 DNA sequence: TGTGCCACCAGCAGAGAGGCGAGGGTAGCTGGAGAGACCCAGTACTTC.

This clone appeared once. The CDR3 sequence: CASSIDSPNEQFF. CDR3 bases: TGTGCCAGTAGTATAGACAGTCCGAATGAGCAGTTCTTC. The rearrangement uses TRBV19 and TRBJ2-1; D is ambiguous. This CDR3 comprises 13 residues. The germline gives CDR1 LNHDA, CDR2 SQIVND (reference sequence). Deletions cut 0 bases from V and 7 bases from J, with 7 bases between.

This clone was seen a single time. This CDR3 is CSFSQGANEKLFF. The CDR3 coding sequence is TGCAGCTTCTCACAGGGGGCTAATGAAAAACTGTTTTTT. This chain uses TRBV29-1 with TRBJ1-4; 8 bases match TRBD1. The V gene's germline CDR1 is SQVTM and CDR2 ANQGSEA. The junction had 5 bases not matched to a gene; V was cut back by 8 bases and J by 3 bases. This CDR3 contains 13 residues.

The CDR3 nucleotides are TGCAGCGTGACCGGGACTAGCCCGTACAATGAGCAGTTCTTC. Residues: CSVTGTSPYNEQFF. The chain carries TRBV29-1 and TRBJ2-1; 9 bases are a match to TRBD2. CDR1 is SQVTM and CDR2 is ANQGSEA in the germline V gene. V trimming: 6 bases; J trimming: 4 bases; junction bases outside the gene matches: 7. This CDR3 is built from 14 residues.

The table lists this clone with a count of one. The V and J genes are TRBV2 and TRBJ2-5, with a weak D call TRBD2 (6 bases). The CDR3 is 16 residues long. Trimming took 6 bases from V and 1 from J, leaving 18 bases between them. Germline V CDR1 and CDR2: SNHLY, FYNNEI. CDR3 DNA sequence: TGTGCCAGCAGGGCGGGTGGCGGGGCCCCCCAAGAGACCCAGTACTTC. Translated, it gives CASRAGGGAPQETQYF.

The chain has TRBV29-1 and TRBJ2-6; no firm D call. The ends were cut back, 7 bases at V and 3 bases at J, with 10 bases in the middle. The CDR3 is 13 residues long. The germline gives CDR1 SQVTM, CDR2 ANQGSEA. The CDR3, as DNA: TGCAGCGCCCCCATAGATGGGGCCAACGTCCTGACTTTC. Translated: CSAPIDGANVLTF.

The chain employs TRBV9 and TRBJ2-1; 8 bases map to TRBD2. V lost 7 bases, J lost 3 bases, and 9 bases stayed unmatched. The CDR3 extends over 15 amino acids. Germline V gene data show CDR1 as SGDLS and CDR2 as YYNGEE. CDR3 amino acids: CASRREGGGYNEQFF. The CDR3 nucleotides are TGTGCCAGCCGTCGGGAGGGGGGTGGCTACAATGAGCAGTTCTTC.

The V call is TRBV28, the J call TRBJ1-6, with TRBD1 matching over 7 bases. The CDR3 consists of 12 residues. Germline V lookup: CDR1 MDHEN, CDR2 SYDVKM. Trimming took 4 bases from V and 10 from J; bases not matched to a gene: 1. This CDR3 is CASSYRGSPLHF. The CDR3 DNA reads TGTGCCAGCAGTTACAGGGGCTCACCCCTCCACTTT.

CDR3 bases: TGCGCCAGCAGCCCCCCAGGGGAGACCCAGTACTTC. It yields the protein CASSPPGETQYF. This chain joins TRBV5-1 and TRBJ2-5, with D tentatively TRBD1 (5 bases). Germline CDR1 is SGHRS and CDR2 is YFSETQ. Trimming stripped 4 bases from V and 5 bases from J, with 9 bases between. This CDR3 is 12 amino acids long.

The V and J genes are TRBV6-2 or TRBV6-3 and TRBJ2-3; D is perhaps TRBD2 (5 bases). The CDR3 covers 13 residues. Per germline, CDR1 MNHEY and CDR2 SVGEGT. V was clipped by 5 bases and J by 1 base, with 7 bases between them. CDR3 DNA: TGTGCCAGCAGTCTCGGGGGCACAGATACGCAGTATTTT. Its protein product is CASSLGGTDTQYF.

This clone was picked up a small number of times. The chain combines TRBV7-8 with TRBJ1-1, with 9 bases that match TRBD1. Germline CDR1 SGHVS, CDR2 FQNEAQ. Losses at the gene ends were 4 bases for V and 2 bases for J; bases not matched to a gene: 11. The CDR3 is 17 residues long. CDR3 nucleotides: TGTGCCAGCAGCTGGGGGACAGGGATAACGGGAAACACTGAAGCTTTCTTT. Amino acid sequence: CASSWGTGITGNTEAFF.

The chain recombines TRBV5-5 with TRBJ1-4; D possibly corresponds to TRBD1 (6 bases). CDR1 and CDR2 from the germline V gene are SGHKS and YYEKEE (reference sequence). V dropped 4 bases and J dropped 7 bases, with 14 bases sitting between them. The CDR3 has 14 residues. The CDR3 here is CASSIQGYFEKLFF. CDR3 nucleotide sequence: TGTGCCAGCAGCATACAGGGTTATTTTGAAAAACTGTTTTTT.

This clone showed up just a few times. The rearrangement links TRBV30 to TRBJ1-6, with 7 bases fitting TRBD1. With V trimmed by 4 bases and J by 10 bases, 7 bases remained unmatched. CDR3 size: 13 residues. Germline V gives CDR1 GTSNPN, CDR2 SVGIG (reference sequence). Here the CDR3 DNA reads TGTGCCTGGACTCAGGGGGTAGGGTCACCCCTCCACTTT. Protein: CAWTQGVGSPLHF.

The chain carries TRBV19 and TRBJ1-5, with a possible D match to TRBD1 (5 bases). The germline CDR1 and CDR2 sequences are LNHDA and SQIVND (reference sequence). V was trimmed by 3 bases and J by 4 bases, leaving 13 bases between them. CDR3 length: 15 residues. The DNA for the CDR3 is TGTGCCAGTAGTATTCGGCAGGGCCTGAATCAGCCCCAGCATTTT. Protein product: CASSIRQGLNQPQHF.

The chain is built from TRBV7-8 and TRBJ1-1, with no clear D. Trimming removed 5 bases from V and 5 bases from J, with 12 bases in between. Germline V CDR1 and CDR2: SGHVS, FQNEAQ. This CDR3 is 13 amino acids long. The CDR3 region is CASSRGRQTEAFF. CDR3 in DNA: TGTGCCAGCAGCCGAGGACGACAAACTGAAGCTTTCTTT. Complete variable domain (other parts from reference TRBV7-8 and TRBJ1-1): GAGVSQSPRYKVAKRGQDVALRCDPISGHVSLFWYQQALGQGPEFLTYFQNEAQLDKSGLPSDRFFAERPEGSVSTLKIQRTQQEDSAVYLCASSRGRQTEAFFGQGTRLTVV.

J is TRBJ1-2 and V is TRBV28; 9 nucleotides agree with TRBD1. Germline CDR1 is MDHEN and CDR2 is SYDVKM. Trimming at V came to 2 bases and at J to 5 bases, leaving 6 bases not matched to a gene. The CDR3 extends over 15 amino acids. The CDR3 bases are TGTGCCAGCAGTTTAGGGGACAGGGACTTATATGGCTACACCTTC. It translates to CASSLGDRDLYGYTF.

This clone was found once. In DNA form, the CDR3 reads TGTGCCAGCAGCCTACTCCCAGGGGACACTGAAGCTTTCTTT. This codes for CASSLLPGDTEAFF. The rearrangement uses TRBV9 and TRBJ1-1; possible D gene TRBD1, 6 bases. The CDR3 sequence is 14 residues long. Trimming cost V 4 bases and J 3 bases, with 13 bases left between them. Germline V gene data show CDR1 as SGDLS and CDR2 as YYNGEE. Drawing the rest from reference TRBV9 and TRBJ1-1, the complete variable domain is DSGVTQTPKHLITATGQRVTLRCSPRSGDLSVYWYQQSLDQGLQFLIQYYNGEERAKGNILERFSAQQFPDLHSELNLSSLELGDSALYFCASSLLPGDTEAFFGQGTRLTVV.

The chain joins TRBV19 to TRBJ2-2, with 9 bases that match TRBD1. Germline CDR1 reads LNHDA; CDR2 reads SQIVND (reference sequence). Trimming cost V 4 bases and J 0 bases; bases outside gene matches: 3. The CDR3 consists of 16 residues. The CDR3 DNA follows: TGTGCCAGTAGTACCCGACAGGGGGCGAACACCGGGGAGCTGTTTTTT. This encodes CASSTRQGANTGELFF.

The CDR3 nucleotides are TGTGCCAGCAGTGTCGGACAGGGTGCAGATACGCAGTATTTT. This encodes CASSVGQGADTQYF. The chain is built from TRBV2 and TRBJ2-3, with 8 nucleotides matching TRBD1. The CDR3 length is 14 residues. V dropped 4 bases and J dropped 4; count of bases not matched to a gene: 4. The germline V gene has CDR1 SNHLY and CDR2 FYNNEI.

This chain links TRBV6-6 with TRBJ1-2; D unclear. This CDR3 is built from 20 residues. Trimming took 5 bases from V and 1 from J, leaving 29 bases between them. CDR1 and CDR2 (germline): MNHNY, SVGAGI (reference sequence). In DNA, the CDR3 is TGTGCCAGCAGTCGCGTGCCTGATACTCCGCGGGCGGGAGATAACTATGGCTACACCTTC. This translates into CASSRVPDTPRAGDNYGYTF.

V gene TRBV5-1 combines with J gene TRBJ1-1, with D maybe TRBD1 (5 bases). Trimming pared 4 bases from V and 3 bases from J, leaving 16 bases between. The germline V gene has CDR1 SGHRS and CDR2 YFSETQ. The CDR3 is 15 amino acids. In DNA, the CDR3 is TGCGCCAGCAGCCCCGGAGGGCTGGGGGACACTGAAGCTTTCTTT. Residues: CASSPGGLGDTEAFF.